This is a list of T cell receptor beta chains from one sample in a study of blood T cell repertoires in COVID-19. Sequencing was performed with immunoSEQ multiplex PCR; in TCRdb, only in-frame clones are kept and a portion is missing. The sample has some 170,000 clones; about 90% are singletons. Specimen: PBMCs or T cells enriched from blood (not recorded which). The receptor source for this set is a human donor with acute COVID-19. The donor label of this sample is uncertain. Both conserved end residues are part of each CDR3. A D gene is named only where the DNA matches it firmly. A row's size may be missing; if present it is once, few, many or a size class.

V	J	D	size	length	DNA	CDR3
TRBV30	TRBJ1-2	NA	NA	15	TGTGCCTGGTCTGTTGGGGCAGAGAGCTTCTATGGCTACACCTTC	CAWSVGAESFYGYTF
TRBV15	TRBJ2-1	TRBD1	NA	15	TGTGCCACCAGCGGAGGGACAGGGGCAAACAATGAGCAGTTCTTC	CATSGGTGANNEQFF
TRBV5-6	TRBJ1-2	TRBD1	NA	14	TGTGCCAGCAGCGCCGGGACAGGGTCATATGGCTACACCTTC	CASSAGTGSYGYTF
TRBV3-1/TRBV3-2	TRBJ1-2	NA	once	12	TGTGCCAGCAGCCAAGTAGATAGTGGCTACACCTTC	CASSQVDSGYTF
TRBV6-4	TRBJ1-2	NA	NA	17	TGTGCCAGCAGTGACTCTTTCGCCCTCAAAGGGGTGTATGGCTACACCTTC	CASSDSFALKGVYGYTF
TRBV27	TRBJ2-3	TRBD2	NA	15	TGTGCCAGCAGTCCCCTTAGCGGGCAGTCAGATACGCAGTATTTT	CASSPLSGQSDTQYF
TRBV29-1	TRBJ1-1	NA	NA	12	TGCAGCGTTGATCGTGAGAATCCTGAAGCTTTCTTT	CSVDRENPEAFF
TRBV21-1	TRBJ2-7	NA	NA	20	TGTGCCAGCCCCCATTCGACTAGCGGGGGGGCCGTTGCCCTAAAAGGCGAGCAGTACTTC	CASPHSTSGGAVALKGEQYF
TRBV3-1/TRBV3-2	TRBJ2-3	NA	NA	13	TGTGCCAGCAGCCAAGATGCGACAGATACGCAGTATTTT	CASSQDATDTQYF
TRBV2	TRBJ1-2	TRBD1	NA	17	TGTGCCAGCAGTGTTCCGGGACAGGGGGTACCTAACTATGGCTACACCTTC	CASSVPGQGVPNYGYTF
TRBV4-1	TRBJ2-3	TRBD1	NA	16	TGCGCCAGCAGCCAACTTAGGACAGGGGGCGAAGATACGCAGTATTTT	CASSQLRTGGEDTQYF
TRBV29-1	TRBJ2-1	NA	NA	11	TGCAGCGTTTCTAACAGCCATGAGCAGTTCTTC	CSVSNSHEQFF
TRBV5-1	TRBJ2-3	NA	NA	15	TGCGCCAGCAGCTATCGGGGGACCAGCACAGATACGCAGTATTTT	CASSYRGTSTDTQYF
TRBV6-1	TRBJ1-3	TRBD1	NA	16	TGTGCCAGCAGTGAAGCGGTGGGACAGACCAGAAACACCATATATTTT	CASSEAVGQTRNTIYF
TRBV6-6	TRBJ2-7	TRBD2	NA	14	TGTGCCAGCAGTTACTCACTAGCGGGGAACGAGCAGTACTTC	CASSYSLAGNEQYF
TRBV5-8	TRBJ1-2	NA	NA	15	TGTGCCAGCAGCTTGGACATGGAGGGGATCTATGGCTACACCTTC	CASSLDMEGIYGYTF
TRBV6-2/TRBV6-3	TRBJ1-2	NA	NA	16	TGTGCCAGCAGTTACTGGCCCCTTGGAGGGGACTATGGCTACACCTTC	CASSYWPLGGDYGYTF
TRBV5-1	TRBJ1-6	TRBD1	NA	14	TGCGCCAGCAGCCAGGGGACAGCGAATTCACCCCTCCACTTT	CASSQGTANSPLHF
TRBV20-1	TRBJ2-1	TRBD2	NA	15	TGCAGTGCTAGTTTACCAGCGGGGGGACACAATGAGCAGTTCTTC	CSASLPAGGHNEQFF
TRBV6-1	TRBJ2-7	TRBD1	NA	17	TGTGCCAGCAGTGTCTACGCCGGACAGGGGACCTCCTACGAGCAGTACTTC	CASSVYAGQGTSYEQYF
TRBV18	TRBJ1-4	TRBD1	NA	15	TGTGCCAGCTCACCAGGGACAGGGGGCAAAGAAAAACTGTTTTTT	CASSPGTGGKEKLFF
TRBV7-2	TRBJ1-1	NA	NA	15	TGTGCCAGCAGCTTAGGGACACCTGGGGACACTGAAGCTTTCTTT	CASSLGTPGDTEAFF
TRBV6-5	TRBJ2-7	TRBD1	NA	13	TGTGCCAGCAGTTACGGGACAGGCTACGAGCAGTACTTC	CASSYGTGYEQYF
TRBV7-9	TRBJ1-4	NA	NA	11	TGTGCCAGCAACCGAGGAGAAAAACTGTTTTTT	CASNRGEKLFF
TRBV27	TRBJ2-2	NA	few	17	TGTGCCAGCAGTTTATTATCGGGATCGGTGGGCGGCGGGGAGCTGTTTTTT	CASSLLSGSVGGGELFF
TRBV7-9	TRBJ2-5	NA	NA	11	TGTGCCAGCAACGGGTTGGGGACCCAGTACTTC	CASNGLGTQYF